This T cell receptor beta chain was recovered during a study of T cell responses to AZD1222 COVID-19 vaccine. Study-level results: An increase in Spike-specific TCR breadth and depth was observed after two AZD1222 doses.

Details on this clone: No antigen is known for it.

Assay: immunoSEQ multiplex PCR; the TCRdb copy retains only in-frame clones and omits some. Here the sample spans about 69,000 clones, roughly 89% being singletons. V was clipped by 0 bases and J by 5 bases, with 10 bases between them. CDR1 is LNHNV, CDR2 YYDKDF, per germline (reference sequence). This CDR3 is 15 amino acids long. This chain links TRBV15 with TRBJ1-4, with unresolved D. The specimen was peripheral blood, collected on day 0 of AZD1222 vaccination. The origin of this receptor is an adult in good health. The CDR3 DNA sequence: TGTGCCACCAGCAGAGATAAACACCTAAATGAAAAACTGTTTTTT. Translated, it gives CATSRDKHLNEKLFF.